These 17 T cell receptor beta chains originate from one sample sequenced in a study of cytomegalovirus exposure and HLA in healthy donors. PCR employed 60 Vbeta and 13 Jbeta primers. Method: immunoSEQ multiplex PCR; TCRdb's copy keeps in-frame clones and lacks some. The table records approximately 110,000 clones, approximately 78% of them present only once. The sequenced material came from PBMCs. Every receptor here comes from a middle-aged man in good health and CMV-seronegative.

This sequence joins TRBV25-1 and TRBJ1-1; 10 nucleotides line up with TRBD1. This CDR3 contains 15 residues. The V segment lost 4 bases and the J segment 2 bases; nucleotides outside the gene matches: 4. CDR1 and CDR2 from the germline V gene are MGHDK and SYGVNS. The CDR3 DNA follows: TGTGCCAGCAGTGCCGACAGGGGGCCTAACACTGAAGCTTTCTTT. Encoded protein: CASSADRGPNTEAFF. The variable domain in full, with the rest retrieved from reference TRBV25-1 and TRBJ1-1, is EADIYQTPRYLVIGTGKKITLECSQTMGHDKMYWYQQDPGMELHLIHYSYGVNSTEKGDLSSESTVSRIRTEHFPLTLESARPSHTSQYLCASSADRGPNTEAFFGQGTRLTVV.

The chain uses TRBV7-9 and TRBJ2-5; 8 bases fit TRBD1. The junction had 5 bases not matched to a gene; V was cut back by 6 bases and J by 5 bases. This CDR3 spans 13 amino acids. Per germline, CDR1 SEHNR and CDR2 FQNEAQ (reference sequence). The CDR3 sequence: CASSSGGAETQYF. CDR3 sequence (DNA): TGTGCCAGCAGTTCAGGGGGCGCGGAGACCCAGTACTTC.

The chain uses TRBV6-5 and TRBJ1-3, with TRBD1 identical over 8 bases. Per germline, CDR1 MNHEY and CDR2 SVGAGI. This CDR3 spans 15 amino acids. V trimming: 0 bases; J trimming: 2 bases; junction bases outside the gene matches: 0. CDR3 nucleotide sequence: TGTGCCAGCAGTTACTCCAGGGGGCCTGGAAACACCATATATTTT. Its protein is CASSYSRGPGNTIYF.

The V gene is TRBV7-7, the J gene TRBJ2-5; 10 positions match TRBD2. This CDR3 comprises 15 residues. CDR1 is SSHAT, CDR2 FNYEAQ, per germline (reference sequence). The V gene end was trimmed by 5 bases and the J gene end by 3 bases; junction bases not matched to a gene: 6. CDR3 sequence: CASSPSLAGEETQYF. CDR3 bases: TGTGCCAGCAGCCCCTCCCTAGCGGGGGAAGAGACCCAGTACTTC.

The sample holds one count of this clone. This rearrangement joins TRBV7-3 to TRBJ2-7; perhaps TRBD2 as D (6 bases). This CDR3 region has 14 residues. With 2 bases removed from V and 6 bases from J, the gap between germline ends came to 14 bases. Per the germline V gene, CDR1 is SGHTA and CDR2 is FQGTGA. The CDR3 DNA reads TGTGCCAGCAGCTTATCCCTTCGGGGAGGCGAGCAGTACTTC. This translates into CASSLSLRGGEQYF.

The chain recombines TRBV10-3 with TRBJ2-5, with D possibly TRBD2 on 5 matching bases. The closer fit of TRBJ2-7 to the DNA end suggests the J call may be wrong. The length of the CDR3 is 14 residues. Germline V CDR1 and CDR2: ENHRY, SYGVKD. For the CDR3, the DNA is TGTGCCATCAGCCGGACTTCCTTTATAGACGAGCAGTACTTC. Translated, it gives CAISRTSFIDEQYF.

The chain employs TRBV5-1 and TRBJ2-5; D possibly corresponds to TRBD2 (6 bases). V dropped 1 base and J dropped 0 bases, with 13 bases sitting between them. This CDR3 has 16 amino acids. Germline CDR1 reads SGHRS; CDR2 reads YFSETQ. CDR3 protein: CASSLRGSHNQETQYF. CDR3 nucleotides: TGCGCCAGCAGCTTGCGGGGGTCCCACAACCAAGAGACCCAGTACTTC.

With regard to this clone: The junction differs from germline at one of its ends, possibly a read error. The rearrangement uses TRBV7-2 and TRBJ2-7; 8 nucleotides align to TRBD1. Germline CDR1 reads SGHTA; CDR2 reads FQGNSA. The CDR3 has 14 amino acids. The CDR3 reads CASSYNRGSFEQYF. In DNA form, the CDR3 reads TGTGCCAGCAGCTATAACAGGGGGTCCTTCGAGCAGTACTTC.

This clone was observed a handful of times. This chain uses TRBV5-4 with TRBJ1-2; TRBD1 agrees at 7 bases. V gave up 4 bases and J gave up 2 bases; unmatched junction bases: 5. The germline V gene has CDR1 SGHNT and CDR2 YYREEE (reference sequence). This CDR3 has 14 amino acids. The CDR3 DNA is TGTGCCAGCAGCCCCCGGGGACAGAACTATGGCTACACCTTC. Translated: CASSPRGQNYGYTF.

The V and J genes are TRBV27 and TRBJ2-7, with a possible D match to TRBD1 (6 bases). V lost 6 bases and J 2 bases, leaving 11 bases between the germline ends. Per the germline V gene, CDR1 is MNHEY and CDR2 is SMNVEV (reference sequence). The CDR3 is 13 amino acids. CDR3 DNA: TGTGCCAGCAGCCGGACAGCCGCCTACGAGCAGTACTTC. Amino acid sequence: CASSRTAAYEQYF.

V and J are TRBV7-2 and TRBJ2-7; the match to TRBD2 covers 10 bases. CDR1 SGHTA and CDR2 FQGNSA come from the germline V gene. This CDR3 contains 16 residues. With 5 bases clipped from V and 5 bases from J, the junction kept 12 bases outside the gene matches. In nucleotides, the CDR3 is TGTGCCAGCAGCCGGGGGCTAAGCGGGGGGGCCCACGAGCAGTACTTC. It codes for CASSRGLSGGAHEQYF. The whole variable domain, filled in from reference TRBV7-2 and TRBJ2-7, reads GAGVSQSPSNKVTEKGKDVELRCDPISGHTALYWYRQSLGQGLEFLIYFQGNSAPDKSGLPSDRFSAERTGGSVSTLTIQRTQQEDSAVYLCASSRGLSGGAHEQYFGPGTRLTVT.

The rearrangement joins TRBV30 to TRBJ2-7; 8 bases agree with TRBD1. The germline CDR1 and CDR2 sequences are GTSNPN and SVGIG (reference sequence). V lost 4 bases to trimming and J lost 4 bases; unmatched junction nucleotides: 12. There are 15 residues in the CDR3. The CDR3 DNA is TGTGCCTGGACAAAAACCGGGACAGGAACTTACGAGCAGTACTTC. This translates into CAWTKTGTGTYEQYF.

V usage is TRBV27 and J usage is TRBJ1-2; D is perhaps TRBD1 (5 bases). The CDR3 consists of 15 residues. V lost 5 bases and J 0 bases, leaving 13 bases between the germline ends. Germline CDR1 reads MNHEY; CDR2 reads SMNVEV (reference sequence). This CDR3 is CASSPIDRANYGYTF. CDR3 bases: TGTGCCAGCAGTCCTATCGACAGAGCTAACTATGGCTACACCTTC.

Only a few counts were recorded for this clone. The CDR3 sequence: CASSLRRTRYNEQFF. CDR3 in DNA: TGTGCCAGCAGCTTACGGCGCACTAGGTACAATGAGCAGTTCTTC. The V gene is TRBV7-2, the J gene TRBJ2-1; tentatively, D is TRBD2 (5 bases). Germline V lookup: CDR1 SGHTA, CDR2 FQGNSA. V lost 2 bases, J lost 4 bases, and 12 bases lay in between. The CDR3 extends over 15 amino acids.

CDR3 loop: CASSAYGGLAGRSSTDTQYF. For the CDR3, the DNA is TGTGCCAGCAGTGCTTACGGGGGTCTAGCGGGGAGATCTAGCACAGATACGCAGTATTTT. V usage is TRBV6-4 and J usage is TRBJ2-3; 9 bases align to TRBD2. The CDR3 covers 20 residues. Trimming cost V 4 bases and J 0 bases; bases outside gene matches: 17. Germline V gene lookup returns CDR1 MRHNA and CDR2 SNTAGT.

The chain is built from TRBV10-3 and TRBJ2-7; a possible D gene is TRBD1 (5 bases). Trimming removed 0 bases at V and 0 bases at J, with 24 bases between. This CDR3 is built from 20 residues. The V gene's germline CDR1 is ENHRY and CDR2 SYGVKD. The CDR3: CAISESTLFAGLVYSYEQYF. The CDR3 region has the DNA TGTGCCATCAGTGAGTCGACTCTCTTTGCAGGGTTGGTTTACTCCTACGAGCAGTACTTC.

The J gene is TRBJ1-1, the V gene TRBV7-2; no clear D. The V end was cut by 3 bases, the J end by 1 base, with 9 bases between. This CDR3 is built from 14 residues. The germline CDR1 and CDR2 sequences are SGHTA and FQGNSA. The CDR3 bases are TGTGCCAGCAGCTTCCTACAGACGAACACTGAAGCTTTCTTT. It codes for CASSFLQTNTEAFF.